This TCR beta chain was sequenced for a study of T cells in Graves' hyperthyroidism and ophthalmopathy. This clonotype was counted only a few times. The antigen remains undetermined. The study's findings and limits: Separating ophthalmopathy from stable hyperthyroidism was achieved by a 13 V-J model.

There were TCR beta CDR3 regions amplified from RNA transcripts. The study used the HTBI primer set for a first-round RT-PCR of the TCR CDR3. TCRdb fed the multiplex PCR reads into MiXCR, producing one record per CDR3 protein. The data show some 370,000 distinct CDR3 sequences, around 15% seen once. Uncontrolled infection, other autoimmune disease, pregnancy or lactation led to exclusion. The PBMCs were sourced from fresh peripheral blood (about 10 ml). CDR1 is SQVTM, CDR2 ANQGSEA, per germline. The CDR3 consists of 13 residues. Trimming shortened V by 6 bases and J by 5 bases, and 15 bases separated the two germline ends.

This clonotype was obtained from a man aged 45 to 65 with Graves' ophthalmopathy. The rearrangement joins TRBV29-1 to TRBJ2-3; either TRBD1 or TRBD2 may fit D (6 bases each). Material: blood. CDR3 sequence: CSVPEGGVDTQYF. The CDR3 bases are TGCAGCGTCCCCGAGGGGGGAGTAGATACGCAGTATTTT.